These 7 T cell receptor beta chains share one sample of origin, sequenced in a study of cytomegalovirus exposure and HLA in healthy donors. With 60 Vbeta and 13 Jbeta primers, the PCR was carried out. Libraries were prepared by immunoSEQ multiplex PCR; TCRdb keeps only in-frame clonotypes and omits some of them. The table records 120,000 to 150,000 clones, more than 60% of them present only once. What was sequenced was PBMCs. The receptors originated from a man aged 35 to 55 in good health and CMV-seronegative.

This sequence joins TRBV15 and TRBJ2-7, with D possibly TRBD1 on 5 matching bases. The CDR3 is 12 amino acids. Trimming stripped 1 base from V and 5 bases from J, with 6 bases between. From germline, CDR1 is LNHNV and CDR2 YYDKDF (reference sequence). CDR3 nucleotide sequence: TGTGCCACCAGCAGAGGACAGAACGAGCAGTACTTC. Protein product: CATSRGQNEQYF.

The CDR3 loop reads CASSTSGQGAGGYTF. The CDR3 DNA sequence: TGTGCCAGTAGTACCTCCGGACAGGGGGCAGGTGGCTACACCTTC. This chain uses TRBV19 with TRBJ1-2; 11 bases map to TRBD1. The CDR3 loop spans 15 amino acids. Looked up from germline, CDR1 is LNHDA and CDR2 is SQIVND (reference sequence). With 4 bases clipped from V and 7 bases from J, the junction kept 8 bases outside the gene matches.

This clone has more than one count but fewer than ten. The chain joins TRBV7-3 to TRBJ2-5; the D gene is possibly TRBD1 (5 bases). Germline V CDR1 and CDR2: SGHTA, FQGTGA. The CDR3 extends over 15 amino acids. V lost 8 bases to trimming and J lost 0 bases, with 16 bases between them. The CDR3 loop reads CASVLFGADQETQYF. In DNA form, the CDR3 reads TGTGCCAGCGTACTGTTTGGGGCTGACCAAGAGACCCAGTACTTC.

This clone has only a few counts. The chain employs TRBV5-6 and TRBJ2-7, with 9 bases fitting TRBD2. The length of the CDR3 is 19 residues. CDR1 and CDR2 (germline): SGHDT, YYEEEE. Unmatched junction bases numbered 16, after V lost 0 bases and J lost 3 bases. In nucleotides, the CDR3 is TGTGCCAGCAGCTTGGTGGGGGTTGGCGGGGGGGCGGTTAGCTACGAGCAGTACTTC. Translated: CASSLVGVGGGAVSYEQYF.

This sequence joins TRBV6-1 and TRBJ2-7; weak D call: TRBD1 (6 bases). Trimming removed 2 bases from V and 1 base from J, with 18 bases in between. Germline lookup yields CDR1 MNHNS and CDR2 SASEGT. This CDR3 contains 17 residues. The CDR3 protein is CASSERWGLGGSYEQYF. The CDR3 bases are TGTGCCAGCAGTGAACGGTGGGGATTAGGGGGATCCTACGAGCAGTACTTC.

This chain connects TRBV5-1 to TRBJ1-1; possible D gene TRBD1, 6 bases. Germline V gene lookup returns CDR1 SGHRS and CDR2 YFSETQ. This CDR3 contains 16 residues. The germline V and J ends were trimmed by 2 bases and 0 bases, with 14 bases remaining between them. The CDR3 sequence is CASSFSTGNMNTEAFF. The CDR3 bases are TGCGCCAGCAGCTTTAGCACAGGGAACATGAACACTGAAGCTTTCTTT. Together with reference TRBV5-1 and TRBJ1-1, the CDR3 gives the full variable domain: KAGVTQTPRYLIKTRGQQVTLSCSPISGHRSVSWYQQTPGQGLQFLFEYFSETQRNKGNFPGRFSGRQFSNSRSEMNVSTLELGDSALYLCASSFSTGNMNTEAFFGQGTRLTVV.

J is TRBJ2-7 and V is TRBV27; 7 bases are a match to TRBD2. The CDR3 loop spans 16 amino acids. J was trimmed by 0 bases and V by 5 bases; bases with no gene match: 10. Per the germline V gene, CDR1 is MNHEY and CDR2 is SMNVEV (reference sequence). This CDR3 reads CASSSPREGISYEQYF. CDR3 nucleotides: TGTGCCAGCAGTAGCCCGAGGGAGGGGATCTCCTACGAGCAGTACTTC.